Sequencing of this TCR beta chain was carried out in a study of blood T cells in healthy people across ages. Overall study findings and caveats: As age increased, TCR beta diversity per million T cells fell in a roughly linear fashion. Reliance upon unsorted PBMCs precluded definitive naive versus antigen-experienced comparison.

Next came a second PCR, run for about 7 to 12 cycles, which used a sample-barcoded 5' primer along with a J-beta primer mix. TCRdb reprocessed the 5' RACE reads with MiXCR, giving one entry per CDR3 protein. The data show over 1,300,000 distinct CDR3 sequences, roughly 64% seen once. Collection of roughly 9.8 milliliters of peripheral blood was performed for each donor. The total RNA that was extracted per sample amounted to at least 5.5 micrograms. In its sample, this clonotype was seen a few times. The target antigen is unknown. The germline V gene has CDR1 SNHLY and CDR2 FYNNEI. V lost 5 bases to trimming and J lost 13 bases, with 15 bases between them. The CDR3 spans 12 residues.

The sample comprised blood. The V and J genes are TRBV2 and TRBJ2-1; D call uncertain. This receptor was identified in a man younger than 35 in good health. The CDR3: CASSTSGWGQFF. CDR3 nucleotides: TGTGCCAGCAGTACATCAGGCTGGGGACAGTTCTTC.